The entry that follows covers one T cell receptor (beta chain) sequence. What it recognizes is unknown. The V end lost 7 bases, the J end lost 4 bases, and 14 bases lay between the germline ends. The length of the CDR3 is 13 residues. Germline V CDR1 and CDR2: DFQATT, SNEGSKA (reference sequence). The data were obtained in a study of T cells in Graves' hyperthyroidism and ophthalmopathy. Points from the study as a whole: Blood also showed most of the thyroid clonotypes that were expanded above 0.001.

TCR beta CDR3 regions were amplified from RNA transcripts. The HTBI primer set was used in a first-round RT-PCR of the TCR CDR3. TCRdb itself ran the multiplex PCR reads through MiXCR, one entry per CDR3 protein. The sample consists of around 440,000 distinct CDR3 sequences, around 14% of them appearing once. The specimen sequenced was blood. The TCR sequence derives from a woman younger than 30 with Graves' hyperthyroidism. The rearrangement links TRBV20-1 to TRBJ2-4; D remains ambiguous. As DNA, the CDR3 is TGCAGTGGAAAGGGCCAACCGAAAAACATTCAGTACTTC. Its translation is CSGKGQPKNIQYF.